These 18 T cell receptor beta chains share one sample of origin, sequenced in a study of blood T cells in healthy people across ages. Sample-barcoded 5' priming and a J-beta primer mix drove a second PCR of roughly 6 to 12 cycles. TCRdb reprocessed the 5' RACE reads via MiXCR and lists one record per CDR3 protein. The table shows hundreds of thousands of distinct CDR3 sequences, with 52% occurring only once. The sequenced sample consisted of blood. Receptor source: a woman of 80 years or more in good health.

This sequence joins TRBV7-3 and TRBJ2-3, with D tentatively TRBD1 or TRBD2 (5 bases each). V was cut by 5 bases and J by 5 bases, with 17 bases left in between. The germline gives CDR1 SGHTA, CDR2 FQGTGA. This CDR3 has 15 residues. The CDR3 here is CASSTWSGPGDTQYF. For the CDR3, the DNA is TGTGCCAGCAGCACGTGGTCGGGGCCGGGAGATACGCAGTATTTT. Complete variable domain (other parts from reference TRBV7-3 and TRBJ2-3): GAGVSQTPSNKVTEKGKYVELRCDPISGHTALYWYRQSLGQGPEFLIYFQGTGAADDSGLPNDRFFAVRPEGSVSTLKIQRTERGDSAVYLCASSTWSGPGDTQYFGPGTRLTVL.

V is TRBV10-3 and J is TRBJ2-5, with a weak D call TRBD1 (5 bases). The CDR3 has 13 residues. V gave up 8 bases and J gave up 1 base, with 11 bases separating them. Looked up from germline, CDR1 is ENHRY and CDR2 is SYGVKD. The CDR3 reads CAIAIGAQETQYF. CDR3 sequence (DNA): TGTGCCATCGCAATAGGGGCCCAAGAGACCCAGTACTTC.

In its sample, this clonotype was seen a few times. This chain connects TRBV5-1 to TRBJ2-3, with 7 positions matching TRBD2. The V gene end was trimmed by 0 bases and the J gene end by 13 bases; junction bases not matched to a gene: 2. The V gene's germline CDR1 is SGHRS and CDR2 YFSETQ. The CDR3 has 11 amino acids. The CDR3 is CASSLERDKYF. CDR3 sequence (DNA): TGCGCCAGCAGCTTGGAGCGGGATAAGTATTTT.

As regards this clonotype: Possible read error: a much larger clone is one base away. V usage is TRBV27 and J usage is TRBJ1-6; no clear D. There are 18 residues in the CDR3. Germline CDR1 reads MNHEY; CDR2 reads SMNVEV (reference sequence). The CDR3: CASSLSLGRSSYNLPLHF. The CDR3 region has the DNA TGTGCCAGCAGTTTATCTCTGGGCCGGAGCTCCTATAATTTACCCCTCCACTTT.

The rearrangement links TRBV5-1 to TRBJ2-7; 7 positions match TRBD1. The CDR3 is 17 residues long. Germline CDR1 SGHRS, CDR2 YFSETQ. V lost 4 bases, J lost 2 bases, and 15 bases stayed unmatched. The CDR3 region is CASSRESSGGVPYEQYF. CDR3 DNA sequence: TGCGCCAGCAGCCGAGAATCCTCAGGGGGTGTACCCTACGAGCAGTACTTC.

The V gene is TRBV4-2, the J gene TRBJ1-1; TRBD1 is a possible D gene (5 bases). Germline loops: CDR1 LGHNA, CDR2 YNFKEQ. The V end lost 3 bases, the J end lost 6 bases, and 14 bases lay between the germline ends. There are 14 residues in the CDR3. The CDR3 here is CASSQDFRVPEAFF. The CDR3 DNA reads as TGTGCCAGCAGCCAGGATTTCAGGGTCCCTGAAGCTTTCTTT.

This rearrangement joins TRBV30 to TRBJ1-6; D possibly corresponds to TRBD1 (6 bases). CDR3 length equals 16 residues. The ends were cut back, 3 bases at V and 6 bases at J, with 18 bases in the middle. Germline V gives CDR1 GTSNPN, CDR2 SVGIG (reference sequence). CDR3 in amino acids: CAWRGTGKTSNSPLHF. DNA for the CDR3: TGTGCCTGGAGGGGAACAGGGAAAACTAGTAATTCACCCCTCCACTTT.

This chain joins TRBV15 and TRBJ1-2; TRBD1 aligns across 7 bases. V shed 4 bases and J 4 bases; nucleotides not matched to a gene: 9. This CDR3 contains 15 residues. The germline V gene encodes CDR1 LNHNV and CDR2 YYDKDF (reference sequence). The CDR3 protein is CATSKGAGFSYGYTF. CDR3 DNA sequence: TGTGCCACCAGCAAGGGGGCTGGGTTCAGCTATGGCTACACCTTC. The full variable domain, in which reference TRBV15 and TRBJ1-2 provide the parts outside the CDR3, is DAMVIQNPRYQVTQFGKPVTLSCSQTLNHNVMYWYQQKSSQAPKLLFHYYDKDFNNEADTPDNFQSRRPNTSFCFLDIRSPGLGDTAMYLCATSKGAGFSYGYTFGSGTRLTVV.

This chain connects TRBV5-6 to TRBJ1-2, with D unresolved. The V and J ends lost 0 bases and 2 bases respectively, with 8 bases between them. This CDR3 comprises 14 residues. CDR1 and CDR2 from the germline V gene are SGHDT and YYEEEE. The CDR3 protein is CASSLGAYNYGYTF. CDR3 coding DNA: TGTGCCAGCAGCTTGGGTGCGTACAACTATGGCTACACCTTC.

The chain joins TRBV3-1 to TRBJ2-3, with a tentative D call TRBD2 (5 bases). Germline V lookup: CDR1 LGHDT, CDR2 YNNKEL (reference sequence). V was clipped by 0 bases and J by 5 bases, with 18 bases between them. The CDR3 has 17 amino acids. The CDR3 loop is CASSQDRLAGVGDTQYF. CDR3 nucleotide sequence: TGTGCCAGCAGCCAAGATCGGCTAGCAGGCGTGGGAGATACGCAGTATTTT.

This clonotype came up once. This sequence joins TRBV20-1 and TRBJ2-1, with 7 positions matching TRBD2. V gave up 6 bases and J gave up 7 bases; unmatched junction bases: 12. Looked up from germline, CDR1 is DFQATT and CDR2 is SNEGSKA (reference sequence). This CDR3 region has 14 residues. The CDR3 spells CSAHSGGGRNEQFF. CDR3 nucleotide sequence: TGCAGTGCCCATAGTGGGGGGGGTCGAAATGAGCAGTTCTTC.

The CDR3 DNA reads as TGTGCCAGCAGTGACTTCCTAGGACAGTTAAGAAACATTCAGTACTTC. Protein product: CASSDFLGQLRNIQYF. The gene calls are TRBV6-4 and TRBJ2-4, with D maybe TRBD1 (6 bases). V was clipped by 1 base and J by 6 bases, with 16 bases between them. This CDR3 is built from 16 residues. Germline values: CDR1 MRHNA, CDR2 SNTAGT.

This chain links TRBV24-1 with TRBJ2-5; perhaps D is TRBD1 or TRBD2 (5 bases each). Germline CDR1 and CDR2: KGHDR and SFDVKD. V was pared by 12 bases and J by 11 bases, with 33 bases between. This CDR3 spans 16 amino acids. This CDR3 reads CAATSVEGFGINEQYF. The CDR3 DNA is TGTGCCGCCACCTCCGTCGAGGGGTTCGGAATAAATGAGCAGTACTTC.

The sample holds a few counts of this clonotype. V is TRBV5-1 and J is TRBJ1-1; the D gene is possibly TRBD1 (6 bases). CDR3 length: 15 amino acids. The germline V gene encodes CDR1 SGHRS and CDR2 YFSETQ. The V gene lost 0 bases and the J gene lost 6 bases, with 15 bases spanning the gap. DNA of the CDR3: TGCGCCAGCAGCTTGGCCGTAGGGGGGTCCCCTGAAGCTTTCTTT. Translated: CASSLAVGGSPEAFF. The whole variable domain, filled in from reference TRBV5-1 and TRBJ1-1, reads KAGVTQTPRYLIKTRGQQVTLSCSPISGHRSVSWYQQTPGQGLQFLFEYFSETQRNKGNFPGRFSGRQFSNSRSEMNVSTLELGDSALYLCASSLAVGGSPEAFFGQGTRLTVV.

This clonotype was seen ten or more times. The chain has TRBV25-1 and TRBJ2-1, with a tentative D call TRBD1 (5 bases). Germline loops: CDR1 MGHDK, CDR2 SYGVNS. The ends were cut back, 3 bases at V and 3 bases at J, with 12 bases in the middle. The CDR3 has 15 residues. The CDR3 DNA is TGTGCCAGCAGTGAGAAGGACAAATACTACAATGAGCAGTTCTTC. This gives the protein CASSEKDKYYNEQFF.

This clonotype was counted many times. The chain recombines TRBV5-1 with TRBJ2-3; 11 nucleotides agree with TRBD2. The V and J ends lost 3 bases and 0 bases, in that order; junction bases with no gene match: 3. CDR1 and CDR2 from the germline V gene are SGHRS and YFSETQ. This CDR3 has 16 residues. This chain's CDR3 is CASSSGLAASTDTQYF. The DNA of the CDR3 is TGCGCCAGCAGCTCGGGACTAGCGGCTAGCACAGATACGCAGTATTTT.

This chain links TRBV7-2 with TRBJ1-2; D call uncertain. The CDR3 is made up of 13 amino acids. Trimming removed 2 bases at V and 6 bases at J, with 10 bases between. Germline V lookup: CDR1 SGHTA, CDR2 FQGNSA. As DNA, the CDR3 is TGTGCCAGCAGCTTAACTGTCGCCGATGGCTACACCTTC. Translated: CASSLTVADGYTF.

This clonotype was observed a few times. V gene TRBV6-2 or TRBV6-3 combines with J gene TRBJ1-5; D is unresolved. Looked up from germline, CDR1 is MNHEY and CDR2 is SVGEGT. The CDR3 covers 17 residues. Between the trimmed V and J ends, which lost 2 bases and 0 bases, there was a span of 14 bases. The CDR3 here is CASSYQKTLYSNQPQHF. Here the CDR3 DNA reads TGTGCCAGCAGTTACCAGAAGACACTTTATAGCAATCAGCCCCAGCATTTT.